Below, 25 T cell receptor beta chains from the same sample are listed, as sequenced in a study of blood T cell repertoires in COVID-19. The method was immunoSEQ multiplex PCR; TCRdb's version includes in-frame clones alone and lacks a portion of them. The sample lists 25,000 to 30,000 clones; roughly nine tenths were seen once. The sequencing input was peripheral blood. These receptors all stem from a human donor in a cohort sampled during active COVID-19.

This chain uses TRBV28 with TRBJ2-5; the D gene is possibly TRBD2 (5 bases). Germline CDR1 reads MDHEN; CDR2 reads SYDVKM. Trimming pared 5 bases from V and 7 bases from J, leaving 8 bases between. The length of the CDR3 is 11 residues. The CDR3 here is CASSPRGTQYF. DNA of the CDR3: TGTGCCAGCAGTCCCCGGGGGACCCAGTACTTC.

The genes are TRBV29-1 and TRBJ1-1, with unresolved D. The V gene's germline CDR1 is SQVTM and CDR2 ANQGSEA. The V gene lost 6 bases and the J gene lost 2 bases, with 13 bases spanning the gap. This CDR3 has 13 residues. The CDR3 loop reads CSVDYRLNTEAFF. The CDR3 DNA sequence: TGCAGCGTGGACTACCGACTTAACACTGAAGCTTTCTTT.

The V gene is TRBV7-2, the J gene TRBJ2-3, with D possibly matching TRBD2 (5 bases). The CDR3 spans 14 residues. Germline V CDR1 and CDR2: SGHTA, FQGNSA. Trimming took off 2 bases at V and 5 bases at J, with 11 bases between the two ends. The CDR3 DNA follows: TGTGCCAGCAGCTTAACTCTAGCACAAGATACGCAGTATTTT. Translation gives CASSLTLAQDTQYF.

This clone was observed a handful of times. The CDR3 DNA reads TGTGCCAGCAGTTTCTATAGCAATCAGCCCCAGCATTTT. Translating it yields CASSFYSNQPQHF. The chain recombines TRBV27 with TRBJ1-5, with D hard to call. CDR1 is MNHEY, CDR2 SMNVEV, per germline (reference sequence). The length of the CDR3 is 13 residues. Trimming removed 3 bases at V and 0 bases at J, with 3 bases between.

V usage is TRBV3-1 (or the pseudogene TRBV3-2) and J usage is TRBJ2-1; 15 positions agree with TRBD2. Germline V gene lookup returns CDR1 LGHDT and CDR2 YNNKEL (reference sequence). V gave up 1 base and J gave up 0 bases; unmatched junction bases: 7. CDR3 size: 20 residues. CDR3 sequence reads: CASSQVGLAGGRSSYNEQFF. Here the CDR3 DNA reads TGTGCCAGCAGCCAAGTGGGACTAGCGGGGGGCCGGAGCTCCTACAATGAGCAGTTCTTC.

This chain uses TRBV10-2 with TRBJ2-3; possible D gene TRBD2, 7 bases. Trimming stripped 8 bases from V and 6 bases from J, with 18 bases between. Germline V CDR1 and CDR2: WSHSY, SAAADI. This CDR3 contains 14 residues. The CDR3 region is CASLPRGAQDTQYF. The CDR3, as DNA: TGCGCCAGCCTGCCCCGGGGGGCGCAGGATACGCAGTATTTT.

V and J are TRBV4-2 and TRBJ2-3, with 7 nucleotides matching TRBD2. V shed 0 bases, J shed 4 bases, and the junction held 4 bases outside the gene matches. Germline V lookup: CDR1 LGHNA, CDR2 YNFKEQ. The CDR3 sequence is 15 residues long. This chain's CDR3 is CASSQEPSGPDTQYF. The CDR3 DNA follows: TGTGCCAGCAGCCAAGAGCCTAGCGGTCCAGATACGCAGTATTTT.

The chain uses TRBV14 and TRBJ2-1, with 8 bases identical to TRBD1. The CDR3 totals 12 residues. Germline assignment: CDR1 SGHDN and CDR2 FVKESK. The V gene end was trimmed by 4 bases and the J gene end by 12 bases; junction bases not matched to a gene: 5. Here the CDR3 reads CASSPDRVGQFF. DNA of the CDR3: TGTGCCAGCAGCCCGGACAGGGTCGGGCAGTTCTTC.

The chain is built from TRBV7-2 and TRBJ2-3, with 15 bases fitting TRBD2. CDR1 and CDR2 from the germline V gene are SGHTA and FQGNSA. V dropped 0 bases and J dropped 9; count of bases not matched to a gene: 1. CDR3 size: 15 residues. This CDR3 reads CASSLAGLAGGTQYF. The CDR3 DNA sequence: TGTGCCAGCAGCTTAGCGGGACTAGCGGGGGGCACGCAGTATTTT.

This clone has only one observation. This chain joins TRBV13 and TRBJ2-5, with 8 nucleotides matching TRBD1. After removal of 3 bases from V and 2 bases from J, the junction contained 2 bases not matched to a gene. The CDR3 sequence is 14 residues long. Per germline, CDR1 PRHDT and CDR2 FYEKMQ (reference sequence). CDR3 in amino acids: CASSFRGPQETQYF. The CDR3 bases are TGTGCCAGCAGCTTCAGGGGGCCTCAAGAGACCCAGTACTTC.

The chain uses TRBV7-9 and TRBJ1-2; D remains unclear. V was clipped by 3 bases and J by 1 base, with 15 bases between them. CDR1 and CDR2 from the germline V gene are SEHNR and FQNEAQ (reference sequence). This CDR3 spans 16 amino acids. CDR3 amino acids: CASSFPQESFNYGYTF. Here the CDR3 DNA reads TGTGCCAGCAGCTTCCCGCAGGAAAGCTTTAACTATGGCTACACCTTC.

The chain uses TRBV19 and TRBJ2-1; 12 bases agree with TRBD2. V lost 7 bases and J lost 8; bases outside the gene matches: 6. CDR3 length: 14 residues. Looked up from germline, CDR1 is LNHDA and CDR2 is SQIVND (reference sequence). In DNA form, the CDR3 reads TGTGCCAGTACTAGCGGGGGGGCCTTCGATGAGCAGTTCTTC. Residues: CASTSGGAFDEQFF.

The rearrangement joins TRBV19 to TRBJ2-7, with 7 bases lining up with TRBD1. CDR3 length: 14 amino acids. Germline lookup yields CDR1 LNHDA and CDR2 SQIVND (reference sequence). V lost 4 bases, J lost 6 bases, and 9 bases stayed unmatched. The CDR3, as DNA: TGTGCCAGTAGTAAGAGGGGGCTTGGGGGCGAGCAGTACTTC. This translates into CASSKRGLGGEQYF.

This sequence joins TRBV7-9 and TRBJ1-3; perhaps TRBD1 as D (6 bases). Germline V CDR1 and CDR2: SEHNR, FQNEAQ (reference sequence). The CDR3 length is 17 residues. The V end lost 3 bases, the J end lost 0 bases, and 15 bases lay between the germline ends. The chain's CDR3 is CASSFPGHHSSGNTIYF. DNA of the CDR3: TGTGCCAGCAGCTTCCCGGGACACCATTCCTCTGGAAACACCATATATTTT.

V gene TRBV7-9 combines with J gene TRBJ1-2, with no clear D. The CDR3 is 14 residues long. Germline assignment: CDR1 SEHNR and CDR2 FQNEAQ (reference sequence). Trimming shortened V by 6 bases and J by 8 bases, and 19 bases separated the two germline ends. This chain's CDR3 is CASRPTSVAGGYTF. CDR3 bases: TGTGCCAGCAGACCGACTAGCGTCGCGGGGGGCTACACCTTC.

The chain carries TRBV4-2 and TRBJ2-1, with D possibly TRBD2 on 5 matching bases. The CDR3 extends over 11 amino acids. Germline CDR1 reads LGHNA; CDR2 reads YNFKEQ. Deletions cut 10 bases from V and 5 bases from J, with 9 bases between. CDR3 in amino acids: CATRRDNEQFF. The CDR3 region has the DNA TGTGCCACCCGGCGGGACAATGAGCAGTTCTTC.

The rearrangement links TRBV6-2 or TRBV6-3 to TRBJ1-2, with 7 bases identical to TRBD1. Germline V lookup: CDR1 MNHEY, CDR2 SVGEGT. This CDR3 region has 13 residues. V lost 6 bases to trimming and J lost 2 bases; unmatched junction nucleotides: 3. This CDR3 reads CASSAGQNYGYTF. In DNA form, the CDR3 reads TGTGCCAGCAGCGCGGGACAGAACTATGGCTACACCTTC.

In the case of this clone: An end of the junction does not agree with germline; a read error may underlie this. This sequence joins TRBV6-1 and TRBJ2-1; 7 bases agree with TRBD1. Germline V lookup: CDR1 MNHNS, CDR2 SASEGT. CDR3 length equals 15 residues. The CDR3 loop reads CASSEDREAYNEQFF. Here the CDR3 DNA reads TGTGCCAGCAGCGAAGACAGGGAAGCCTACAATGAGCAGTTCTTC.

The chain is built from TRBV6-5 and TRBJ1-3; the D gene is possibly TRBD1 (5 bases). The CDR3 runs 12 residues. CDR1 is MNHEY, CDR2 SVGAGI, per germline. The V end was cut by 5 bases, the J end by 7 bases, with 9 bases between. For the CDR3, the DNA is TGTGCCAGCAGTCATCAGGGTAACACCATATATTTT. It codes for CASSHQGNTIYF.

The CDR3 DNA reads TGTGCCAGCAGCTTGCGGGGGGCGGGCACCGGGGAGCTGTTTTTT. Protein product: CASSLRGAGTGELFF. The rearrangement joins TRBV7-2 to TRBJ2-2; 8 bases map to TRBD2. Germline CDR1 reads SGHTA; CDR2 reads FQGNSA. Trimming removed 3 bases from V and 4 bases from J; junction bases left unmatched: 4. The CDR3 runs 15 residues.

The chain joins TRBV7-9 to TRBJ2-2; 7 bases match TRBD1. Germline-derived CDR1 and CDR2 are SEHNR and FQNEAQ (reference sequence). The CDR3 spans 13 residues. V lost 5 bases, J lost 5 bases, and 2 bases stayed unmatched. This chain's CDR3 is CASSKQGTGELFF. CDR3 DNA: TGTGCCAGCAGCAAACAGGGGACCGGGGAGCTGTTTTTT.

The rearrangement links TRBV6-2 or TRBV6-3 to TRBJ2-5, with a possible D match to TRBD2 (5 bases). Germline lookup yields CDR1 MNHEY and CDR2 SVGEGT. This CDR3 has 15 residues. V lost 5 bases and J 1 base, leaving 14 bases between the germline ends. The CDR3 sequence: CASSLPTMAQETQYF. The CDR3 bases are TGTGCCAGCAGTCTCCCGACTATGGCCCAAGAGACCCAGTACTTC.

V usage is TRBV5-6 and J usage is TRBJ1-5; D unresolved. V lost 2 bases and J 10 bases, leaving 16 bases between the germline ends. Per the germline V gene, CDR1 is SGHDT and CDR2 is YYEEEE. The CDR3 runs to 14 residues. CDR3 region: CASSFGRGSRPQHF. The CDR3 nucleotides read TGTGCCAGCAGCTTTGGACGGGGATCACGTCCCCAGCATTTT.

CDR3 DNA sequence: TGTGCCACCAGCAGAGCCAGGGGCGAGGGGAATGAGCAGTTCTTC. Protein: CATSRARGEGNEQFF. The gene calls are TRBV15 and TRBJ2-1; D may be TRBD1 (6 bases). This CDR3 spans 15 amino acids. Trimming took off 1 base at V and 7 bases at J, with 14 bases between the two ends. The germline CDR1 and CDR2 sequences are LNHNV and YYDKDF (reference sequence).

The chain joins TRBV7-3 to TRBJ1-5; the match to TRBD1 covers 9 bases. The V gene end was trimmed by 4 bases and the J gene end by 8 bases; junction bases not matched to a gene: 12. The V gene's germline CDR1 is SGHTA and CDR2 FQGTGA. The CDR3 is 16 residues long. The CDR3 region has the DNA TGTGCCAGCAGCTCATCATCGGGACAGGGTTATAAGCCCCAGCATTTT. Translating it yields CASSSSSGQGYKPQHF.